The next 25 T cell receptor beta chains were all read from a single sample in a study of identical twins. TCRdb re-called the 5' RACE reads with MiXCR, one entry per CDR3 protein. Of 200,000 to 250,000 distinct CDR3 sequences in the sample, 6.5% were seen once. In addition, the sample was reused for a study of T cells expressing NK-cell markers.

The sequenced sample consisted of CD8+ T cells sorted from blood. These receptors all come from a woman between 18 and 30 years old in good health.

The chain joins TRBV15 to TRBJ2-5; D call uncertain. CDR3 length: 15 amino acids. Looked up from germline, CDR1 is LNHNV and CDR2 is YYDKDF (reference sequence). The V gene lost 0 bases and the J gene lost 2 bases, with 10 bases spanning the gap. The CDR3 is CATSRDRAAQETQYF. The CDR3 region has the DNA TGTGCCACCAGCAGAGATCGGGCGGCTCAAGAGACCCAGTACTTC.

V usage is TRBV5-1 and J usage is TRBJ2-4, with 8 bases lining up with TRBD1. The CDR3 totals 13 residues. Trimming took 3 bases from V and 9 from J; bases not matched to a gene: 5. Germline V lookup: CDR1 SGHRS, CDR2 YFSETQ. The CDR3 DNA reads TGCGCCAGCAGCTGGACAGGGTTTGGCATTCAGTACTTC. Its translation: CASSWTGFGIQYF.

This clonotype was picked up a small number of times. The CDR3 region has the DNA TGTGCCACCCCCACTACAGGGGGCGAGAACGGGGAGCTGTTTTTT. As protein: CATPTTGGENGELFF. The V call is TRBV15, the J call TRBJ2-2, with 9 bases lining up with TRBD1. The CDR3 is 15 amino acids. Germline lookup yields CDR1 LNHNV and CDR2 YYDKDF (reference sequence). Unmatched junction bases numbered 11, after V lost 8 bases and J lost 7 bases.

V usage is TRBV27 and J usage is TRBJ1-6, with D uncertain. Trimming removed 0 bases at V and 9 bases at J, with 18 bases between. This CDR3 has 17 amino acids. Germline V CDR1 and CDR2: MNHEY, SMNVEV (reference sequence). DNA of the CDR3: TGTGCCAGCAGTTTATCATCTAGGGCCAGTCTGGGTTCACCCCTCCACTTT. Amino acid sequence: CASSLSSRASLGSPLHF.

This clonotype turned up a few times. This chain links TRBV20-1 with TRBJ1-2, with 11 bases lining up with TRBD1. J gave up 8 bases and V 0 bases, and 11 bases lay outside the gene matches. This CDR3 has 16 amino acids. Per germline, CDR1 DFQATT and CDR2 SNEGSKA (reference sequence). CDR3 amino acids: CSARERYGTGGGGYTF. CDR3 nucleotides: TGCAGTGCTAGAGAGAGATACGGGACAGGGGGTGGCGGCTACACCTTC.

Written as DNA, the CDR3 is TGTGCCAGCAGTTTTTCGGGGATCTACAATGAGCAGTTCTTC. Amino acid sequence: CASSFSGIYNEQFF. The genes are TRBV12-3 or TRBV12-4 and TRBJ2-1; D possibly corresponds to TRBD2 (5 bases). This CDR3 is built from 14 residues. V lost 3 bases and J lost 3, with 9 bases in between.

For this clonotype: The junction and the germline gene differ at one end; a read error may be behind it. The CDR3 sequence is CRARDRDINSPLHF. For the CDR3, the DNA is TGCAGAGCTAGAGACCGGGACATTAATTCACCCCTCCACTTT. J is TRBJ1-6 and V is TRBV20-1, with a tentative D call TRBD1 (6 bases). Germline CDR1 is DFQATT and CDR2 is SNEGSKA (reference sequence). The CDR3 covers 14 residues.

This clonotype was seen a few times. V and J are TRBV27 and TRBJ2-2; D is tentatively TRBD1 or TRBD2 (5 bases each). CDR1 MNHEY and CDR2 SMNVEV come from the germline V gene (reference sequence). CDR3 length equals 13 residues. V was shortened by 3 bases and J by 7 bases, with 9 bases between the two germline ends. In DNA, the CDR3 is TGTGCCAGCAGTTTGGGGGTGGTCGGGGAGCTGTTTTTT. Residues: CASSLGVVGELFF.

This clonotype showed up many times. The rearrangement uses TRBV20-1 and TRBJ2-5; 11 positions agree with TRBD2. CDR3 length: 16 amino acids. Unmatched junction bases numbered 7, after V lost 1 base and J lost 3 bases. Germline loops: CDR1 DFQATT, CDR2 SNEGSKA (reference sequence). The CDR3 region has the DNA TGCAGTGCTAGAGTACTAGCGGGAGCTACGGAAGAGACCCAGTACTTC. Protein sequence: CSARVLAGATEETQYF.

The chain uses TRBV7-9 and TRBJ2-1; 9 bases are shared with TRBD1. In germline, CDR1 is SEHNR, CDR2 FQNEAQ (reference sequence). V gave up 5 bases and J gave up 2 bases; unmatched junction bases: 7. The CDR3 covers 16 residues. This CDR3 reads CASSRRDRETYNEQFF. CDR3 DNA: TGTGCCAGCAGCCGACGGGACAGGGAAACCTACAATGAGCAGTTCTTC.

This clonotype has just a few counts. J is TRBJ2-7 and V is TRBV10-2; 9 nucleotides match TRBD1. V lost 3 bases, J lost 7 bases, and 13 bases stayed unmatched. From germline, CDR1 is WSHSY and CDR2 SAAADI. The length of the CDR3 is 16 residues. CDR3 sequence: CASSDLGQGKFWEQYF. The CDR3, as DNA: TGCGCCAGCAGTGATCTCGGACAGGGGAAATTTTGGGAGCAGTACTTC.

This clonotype came up a few times. The chain links TRBV5-6 to TRBJ2-1; no clear D. Trimming left V 2 bases short and J 9 bases short, with 6 bases between. The germline gives CDR1 SGHDT, CDR2 YYEEEE. This CDR3 has 11 amino acids. The CDR3 DNA reads TGTGCCAGCAGCTTCGTTCTTGAGCAGTTCTTC. Translation: CASSFVLEQFF. Variable domain in full (rest from reference TRBV5-6 and TRBJ2-1): DAGVTQSPTHLIKTRGQQVTLRCSPKSGHDTVSWYQQALGQGPQFIFQYYEEEERQRGNFPDRFSGHQFPNYSSELNVNALLLGDSALYLCASSFVLEQFFGPGTRLTVL.

The chain recombines TRBV4-1 with TRBJ2-1; TRBD2 matches 9 bases. Germline V lookup: CDR1 MGHRA, CDR2 YSYEKL. Unmatched junction bases numbered 7, after V lost 1 base and J lost 9 bases. This CDR3 contains 15 residues. This CDR3 is CASSQGASGVREQFF. CDR3 DNA sequence: TGCGCCAGCAGCCAAGGGGCTAGCGGGGTACGTGAGCAGTTCTTC.

The chain is built from TRBV21-1 and TRBJ2-2; the table gives TRBD1 as D, unverified against the DNA. TRBV21-1 is a pseudogene locus. This CDR3 has 16 residues. The CDR3 nucleotides are TGTGCCAGCAGCGAGTCCGGGACAGAGAACACCGGGGAGCTGTTTTTT. It specifies CASSESGTENTGELFF.

The sample holds many counts of this clonotype. The rearrangement links TRBV6-5 to TRBJ2-3, with D unclear. The germline gives CDR1 MNHEY, CDR2 SVGAGI. The CDR3 spans 14 residues. The germline V and J ends were trimmed by 0 bases and 2 bases, with 6 bases remaining between them. CDR3: CASSYSHNTDTQYF. The CDR3 bases are TGTGCCAGCAGTTACTCCCACAACACAGATACGCAGTATTTT.

This clonotype was recorded a few times. This chain links TRBV6-5 with TRBJ2-2; D gene ambiguous. In germline, CDR1 is MNHEY, CDR2 SVGAGI. Trimming stripped 0 bases from V and 1 base from J, with 3 bases between. This CDR3 contains 14 residues. CDR3 in amino acids: CASSYSGNTGELFF. DNA for the CDR3: TGTGCCAGCAGTTACTCGGGGAACACCGGGGAGCTGTTTTTT.

The sample holds a few counts of this clonotype. The rearrangement uses TRBV20-1 and TRBJ2-1; D is unresolved. Germline values: CDR1 DFQATT, CDR2 SNEGSKA (reference sequence). The CDR3 is 15 amino acids. The V and J ends lost 6 bases and 8 bases respectively, with 23 bases between them. The CDR3: CSARPPTGPQDEQFF. CDR3 coding DNA: TGCAGTGCCCGACCCCCCACGGGCCCGCAGGATGAGCAGTTCTTC.

This clonotype occurred a few times. J is TRBJ1-1 and V is TRBV28; D not certain. This CDR3 contains 12 residues. Germline-derived CDR1 and CDR2 are MDHEN and SYDVKM. V dropped 7 bases and J dropped 2 bases, with 8 bases sitting between them. The chain's CDR3 is CASKWQNTEAFF. DNA of the CDR3: TGTGCCAGCAAGTGGCAAAACACTGAAGCTTTCTTT. The full variable domain, in which reference TRBV28 and TRBJ1-1 provide the parts outside the CDR3, is DVKVTQSSRYLVKRTGEKVFLECVQDMDHENMFWYRQDPGLGLRLIYFSYDVKMKEKGDIPEGYSVSREKKERFSLILESASTNQTSMYLCASKWQNTEAFFGQGTRLTVV.

This clonotype has a count of ten or more. This chain uses TRBV12-3 or TRBV12-4 with TRBJ1-1; a weak D match, TRBD1 (5 bases). V lost 6 bases and J lost 6, with 20 bases in between. The CDR3 has 15 residues. CDR3 in DNA: TGTGCCAGCAGAAATACCGGGGCCCTGGGCCCTGAAGCTTTCTTT. Encoded protein: CASRNTGALGPEAFF.

This clonotype was observed at least ten times. In DNA, the CDR3 is TGTGCCAGCAGCTTACAGACTTTGAGCTCCTACAATGAGCAGTTCTTC. As protein: CASSLQTLSSYNEQFF. This chain uses TRBV5-6 with TRBJ2-1, with D uncertain. The CDR3 is 16 residues long. V lost 2 bases and J lost 0, with 12 bases in between. Germline lookup yields CDR1 SGHDT and CDR2 YYEEEE.

V gene TRBV13 combines with J gene TRBJ1-1, with D unclear. The V end lost 3 bases, the J end lost 3 bases, and 5 bases lay between the germline ends. Germline V CDR1 and CDR2: PRHDT, FYEKMQ (reference sequence). CDR3 length: 12 residues. CDR3: CASSFQDTEAFF. In nucleotides, the CDR3 is TGTGCCAGCAGCTTCCAAGACACTGAAGCTTTCTTT.

The V gene is TRBV5-6, the J gene TRBJ1-1; D is unclear. Trimming left V 0 bases short and J 10 bases short, with 10 bases between. This CDR3 is 12 amino acids long. Looked up from germline, CDR1 is SGHDT and CDR2 is YYEEEE. CDR3 amino acids: CASSLGPGRAFF. The CDR3 coding sequence is TGTGCCAGCAGCTTGGGTCCAGGTCGAGCTTTCTTT.

V is TRBV29-1 and J is TRBJ2-7, with D perhaps TRBD1 (6 bases). The V and J ends lost 3 bases and 6 bases respectively, with 6 bases between them. CDR1 and CDR2 from the germline V gene are SQVTM and ANQGSEA. The CDR3 covers 10 residues. The CDR3 loop reads CSVEGAEQYF. CDR3 nucleotide sequence: TGCAGCGTTGAGGGGGCCGAGCAGTACTTC.

V usage is TRBV27 and J usage is TRBJ2-1; 10 nucleotides match TRBD2. J lost 5 bases, V lost 5 bases, and 6 bases had no gene match. Germline assignment: CDR1 MNHEY and CDR2 SMNVEV (reference sequence). CDR3 length: 15 residues. CDR3 in DNA: TGTGCCAGCAGTACCTGGACTAGCGGTAACAATGAGCAGTTCTTC. Its protein is CASSTWTSGNNEQFF.

J is TRBJ2-3 and V is TRBV20-1; D perhaps matches TRBD1 (5 bases). The CDR3 covers 15 residues. V lost 0 bases and J 0 bases, leaving 10 bases between the germline ends. Per germline, CDR1 DFQATT and CDR2 SNEGSKA (reference sequence). The CDR3 loop is CSAREGLGSTDTQYF. CDR3 coding DNA: TGCAGTGCTAGAGAGGGGCTGGGTAGCACAGATACGCAGTATTTT.